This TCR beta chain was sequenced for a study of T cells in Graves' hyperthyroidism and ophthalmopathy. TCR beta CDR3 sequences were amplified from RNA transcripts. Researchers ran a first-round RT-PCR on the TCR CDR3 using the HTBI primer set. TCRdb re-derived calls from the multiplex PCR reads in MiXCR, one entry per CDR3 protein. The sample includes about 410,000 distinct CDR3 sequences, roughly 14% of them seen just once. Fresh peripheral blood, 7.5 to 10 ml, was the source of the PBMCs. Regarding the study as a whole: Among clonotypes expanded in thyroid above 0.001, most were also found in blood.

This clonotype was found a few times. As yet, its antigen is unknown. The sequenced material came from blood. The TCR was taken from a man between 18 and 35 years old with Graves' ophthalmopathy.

The CDR3 bases are TGCGCCAGCAGCCCAGGACAGGGTTCGGACACCGGGGAGCTGTTTTTT. It yields the protein CASSPGQGSDTGELFF. This sequence joins TRBV5-1 and TRBJ2-2; 8 bases are a match to TRBD1. From germline, CDR1 is SGHRS and CDR2 YFSETQ. The CDR3 is 16 residues long. Trimming took 4 bases from V and 3 from J; bases not matched to a gene: 8. Complete variable domain (other parts from reference TRBV5-1 and TRBJ2-2): KAGVTQTPRYLIKTRGQQVTLSCSPISGHRSVSWYQQTPGQGLQFLFEYFSETQRNKGNFPGRFSGRQFSNSRSEMNVSTLELGDSALYLCASSPGQGSDTGELFFGEGSRLTVL.